This TCR beta chain was observed in a study of T cell repertoires in cytomegalovirus infection. Whole-study context: Carrying CMV and the relevant HLA type showed in public TCR beta signatures.

Turning to this clonotype: Its antigen is currently unknown.

Germline lookup yields CDR1 LNHDA and CDR2 SQIVND (reference sequence). This CDR3 region has 14 residues. Trimming took 7 bases from V and 3 from J, leaving 13 bases between them. A single record per CDR3 protein comes from TCRdb applying MiXCR to the reads. This table holds about 890,000 distinct CDR3 sequences, less than 40% found once. This receptor was identified in a human donor in good health (CMV status not recorded). Some clones in this sample may be carry-over from other donors' samples. This sequence joins TRBV19 and TRBJ2-1; D is perhaps TRBD1 (5 bases). Specimen: cultured CD8+ T cells from PBMCs, collected from culture after CMV antigen stimulation. The CDR3 spells CASTRTIGYNEQFF. CDR3 DNA sequence: TGTGCCAGTACCAGGACAATTGGCTACAATGAGCAGTTCTTC.